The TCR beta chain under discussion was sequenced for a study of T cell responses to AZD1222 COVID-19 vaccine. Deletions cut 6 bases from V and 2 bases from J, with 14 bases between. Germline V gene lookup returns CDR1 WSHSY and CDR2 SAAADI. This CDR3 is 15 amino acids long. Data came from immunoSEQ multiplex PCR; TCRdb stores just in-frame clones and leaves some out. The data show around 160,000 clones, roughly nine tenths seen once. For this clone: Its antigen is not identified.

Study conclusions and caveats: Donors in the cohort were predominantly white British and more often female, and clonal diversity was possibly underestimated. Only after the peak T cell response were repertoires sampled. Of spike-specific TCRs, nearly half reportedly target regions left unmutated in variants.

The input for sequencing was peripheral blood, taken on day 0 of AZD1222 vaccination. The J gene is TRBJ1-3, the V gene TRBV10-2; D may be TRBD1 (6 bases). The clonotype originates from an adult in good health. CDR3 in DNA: TGCGCCAGCAGAGTACAGGGAGCCGCTGGAAACACCATATATTTT. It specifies CASRVQGAAGNTIYF.